Here is one TCR beta chain with its context. The antigen is not known. Trimming removed 6 bases at V and 7 bases at J, with 19 bases between. The CDR3 spans 15 residues. From germline, CDR1 is MDHEN and CDR2 SYDVKM. This sample was included in a study of T cell responses to AZD1222 COVID-19 vaccine. Libraries were prepared by immunoSEQ multiplex PCR; TCRdb keeps only in-frame clonotypes and omits some of them. The table lists 160,000 or so clones, around 93% of them singletons. Overall study findings and caveats: Spike-spanning, vaccine-associated CD4 TCRs were dominant at 160-218 and 743-854. Seropositive AZD1222 recipients at baseline numbered only 5 or 6. Per reports, nearly half of all spike-specific TCRs target regions that are unmutated in variants.

The receptor was derived from an adult in good health. The rearrangement joins TRBV28 to TRBJ2-1, with a tentative D call TRBD2 (6 bases). This material consisted of peripheral blood, taken on day 0 of AZD1222 vaccination. CDR3 nucleotide sequence: TGTGCCAGCAGCCGCGGAGGGCCCGTTTCGAATGAGCAGTTCTTC. Amino acids: CASSRGGPVSNEQFF.